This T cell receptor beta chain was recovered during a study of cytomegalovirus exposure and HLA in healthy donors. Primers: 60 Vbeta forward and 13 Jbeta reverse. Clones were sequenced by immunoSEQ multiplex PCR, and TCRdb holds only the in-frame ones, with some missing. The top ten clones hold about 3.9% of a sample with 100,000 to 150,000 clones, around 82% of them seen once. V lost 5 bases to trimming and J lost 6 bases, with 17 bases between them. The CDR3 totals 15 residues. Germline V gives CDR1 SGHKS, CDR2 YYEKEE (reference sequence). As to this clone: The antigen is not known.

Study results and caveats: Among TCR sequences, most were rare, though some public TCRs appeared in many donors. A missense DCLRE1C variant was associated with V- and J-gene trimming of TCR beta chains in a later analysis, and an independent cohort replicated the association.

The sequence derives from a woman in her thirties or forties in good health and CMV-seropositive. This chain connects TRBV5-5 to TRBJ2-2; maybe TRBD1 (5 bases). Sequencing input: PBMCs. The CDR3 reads CASSDRSGIAGELFF. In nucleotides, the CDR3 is TGTGCCAGCAGTGATCGATCAGGGATCGCCGGGGAGCTGTTTTTT.